One and the same sample provided the 25 T cell receptor beta chains below, sequenced in a study of blood T cell repertoires in COVID-19. Assay: immunoSEQ multiplex PCR; the TCRdb copy retains only in-frame clones and omits some. Found here are tens of thousands of clones, approximately 78% of them singletons; the top ten hold around 15%. The sample consisted of peripheral blood. These receptors originate from a human donor in a cohort sampled during active COVID-19.

The rearrangement joins TRBV29-1 to TRBJ2-4; TRBD2 agrees at 14 bases. The trim removed 6 bases at V and 7 bases at J, leaving 8 bases unmatched. Germline loops: CDR1 SQVTM, CDR2 ANQGSEA. The length of the CDR3 is 15 residues. CDR3 in DNA: TGCAGCGTCGGGACTAGCGGGAGCACGGGGAACATTCAGTACTTC. It specifies CSVGTSGSTGNIQYF.

This rearrangement joins TRBV7-2 to TRBJ2-1, with 8 nucleotides matching TRBD1. In germline, CDR1 is SGHTA, CDR2 FQGNSA. The length of the CDR3 is 15 residues. V lost 5 bases, J lost 0 bases, and 3 bases stayed unmatched. The CDR3 sequence: CASSGDRRSYNEQFF. CDR3 DNA sequence: TGTGCCAGCAGCGGGGACAGGCGCTCCTACAATGAGCAGTTCTTC.

This chain uses TRBV6-5 with TRBJ1-5, with 8 positions matching TRBD1. The CDR3 length is 12 residues. The V gene end was trimmed by 7 bases and the J gene end by 6 bases; junction bases not matched to a gene: 2. Germline loops: CDR1 MNHEY, CDR2 SVGAGI. The DNA for the CDR3 is TGTGCCAGCAAGACAGGGGTTCAGCCCCAGCATTTT. It codes for CASKTGVQPQHF.

V gene TRBV20-1 combines with J gene TRBJ2-7; 7 bases are shared with TRBD2. Looked up from germline, CDR1 is DFQATT and CDR2 is SNEGSKA (reference sequence). The CDR3 is 14 residues long. The V and J ends lost 3 bases and 3 bases, in that order; junction bases with no gene match: 8. CDR3 sequence reads: CSASGGGRVYEQYF. CDR3 DNA sequence: TGCAGTGCTAGTGGTGGCGGGAGAGTCTACGAGCAGTACTTC.

The V call is TRBV5-1, the J call TRBJ1-3; 7 bases match TRBD1. The CDR3 loop spans 16 amino acids. Germline V lookup: CDR1 SGHRS, CDR2 YFSETQ. J lost 4 bases, V lost 4 bases, and 11 bases had no gene match. The CDR3 nucleotides are TGCGCCAGCAGCCCCCGCCAACAGGGGTCCGGAAACACCATATATTTT. Residues: CASSPRQQGSGNTIYF.

V and J are TRBV7-9 and TRBJ2-7, with 8 bases fitting TRBD2. The length of the CDR3 is 15 residues. V lost 0 bases and J lost 9; bases outside the gene matches: 10. Per the germline V gene, CDR1 is SEHNR and CDR2 is FQNEAQ (reference sequence). This CDR3 reads CASSLAGLAGTAQYF. The CDR3, as DNA: TGTGCCAGCAGCTTAGCGGGGTTAGCGGGAACAGCGCAGTACTTC.

The CDR3 reads CASSPTGTYEQYF. The CDR3 DNA reads TGCGCCAGCAGCCCGACAGGAACCTACGAGCAGTACTTC. The chain joins TRBV5-1 to TRBJ2-7; weak D call: TRBD1 (6 bases). The CDR3 spans 13 residues. The V gene's germline CDR1 is SGHRS and CDR2 YFSETQ. V was clipped by 4 bases and J by 2 bases, with 10 bases between them. The full variable domain, its missing parts supplied by reference TRBV5-1 and TRBJ2-7, is KAGVTQTPRYLIKTRGQQVTLSCSPISGHRSVSWYQQTPGQGLQFLFEYFSETQRNKGNFPGRFSGRQFSNSRSEMNVSTLELGDSALYLCASSPTGTYEQYFGPGTRLTVT.

Only one count was recorded for this clone. This chain uses TRBV7-8 with TRBJ2-7, with 8 bases lining up with TRBD1. Trimming cost V 1 base and J 4 bases; bases outside gene matches: 3. This CDR3 spans 14 amino acids. The V gene's germline CDR1 is SGHVS and CDR2 FQNEAQ. For the CDR3, the DNA is TGTGCCAGCAGCTTAGTACAGGGGGTATACGAGCAGTACTTC. Protein sequence: CASSLVQGVYEQYF.

The chain combines TRBV24-1 with TRBJ1-4; TRBD1 agrees at 9 bases. Germline V lookup: CDR1 KGHDR, CDR2 SFDVKD. The CDR3 length is 15 residues. The ends lost 7 bases at V and 5 bases at J; junction bases unmatched: 7. The CDR3 nucleotides read TGTGCCACCAGCGCTGGACAGGGGTACAATGAAAAACTGTTTTTT. Its protein is CATSAGQGYNEKLFF.

The V call is TRBV7-9, the J call TRBJ2-7, with D possibly being TRBD1 (6 bases). V dropped 1 base and J dropped 0 bases, with 10 bases sitting between them. The CDR3 sequence is 15 residues long. From germline, CDR1 is SEHNR and CDR2 FQNEAQ (reference sequence). The CDR3 loop is CASSLDTGNSYEQYF. CDR3 bases: TGTGCCAGCAGCTTAGATACAGGGAACTCCTACGAGCAGTACTTC.

This chain connects TRBV28 to TRBJ1-1; 8 bases fit TRBD1. The J segment lost 2 bases and the V segment lost 5 bases, leaving 7 bases of the junction unmatched. The V gene's germline CDR1 is MDHEN and CDR2 SYDVKM. This CDR3 spans 15 amino acids. The CDR3 sequence: CASSTRTGTNTEAFF. CDR3 in DNA: TGTGCCAGCAGTACCCGGACAGGGACAAACACTGAAGCTTTCTTT.

V is TRBV20-1 and J is TRBJ1-3; the D is unclear. The CDR3 loop spans 15 amino acids. The ends were cut back, 3 bases at V and 1 base at J, with 13 bases in the middle. Per the germline V gene, CDR1 is DFQATT and CDR2 is SNEGSKA (reference sequence). The CDR3 reads CSASSRRTSGNTIYF. The DNA of the CDR3 is TGCAGTGCTAGTAGCCGAAGGACTTCTGGAAACACCATATATTTT.

The V gene is TRBV15, the J gene TRBJ1-1; TRBD1 aligns across 9 bases. This CDR3 is built from 13 residues. With V trimmed by 0 bases and J by 10 bases, 3 bases remained unmatched. The germline CDR1 and CDR2 sequences are LNHNV and YYDKDF (reference sequence). The DNA of the CDR3 is TGTGCCACCAGCAGAGATCTGACAGGGGGAGCTTTCTTT. Translation: CATSRDLTGGAFF.

The gene calls are TRBV5-4 and TRBJ1-6; the D is unclear. CDR1 and CDR2 from the germline V gene are SGHNT and YYREEE (reference sequence). This CDR3 is built from 15 residues. V was pared by 4 bases and J by 0 bases, with 8 bases between. CDR3 loop: CASSKDNSYNSPLHF. The CDR3 DNA reads TGTGCCAGCAGCAAAGACAACTCCTATAATTCACCCCTCCACTTT.

This chain connects TRBV2 to TRBJ2-7, with TRBD1 matching 8 bases. Germline V CDR1 and CDR2: SNHLY, FYNNEI. The CDR3 length is 14 residues. With V trimmed by 8 bases and J by 2 bases, 8 bases remained unmatched. The CDR3 bases are TGTGCCAGCCGTTCTCGACAGGGGACCTACGAGCAGTACTTC. It is translated as CASRSRQGTYEQYF.

As DNA, the CDR3 is TGTGCCAGCTCACCAAACGTGCCAGGGTTTCCCTCCTACGAGCAGTACTTC. Translating gives CASSPNVPGFPSYEQYF. This chain links TRBV18 with TRBJ2-7; TRBD1 is a possible D gene (5 bases). V lost 2 bases, J lost 0 bases, and 17 bases lay in between. The germline CDR1 and CDR2 sequences are KGHSH and LQKENI. This CDR3 region has 17 residues.

The chain couples TRBV6-6 to TRBJ2-1; 15 nucleotides agree with TRBD2. The CDR3 loop spans 16 amino acids. Germline-derived CDR1 and CDR2 are MNHNY and SVGAGI (reference sequence). Germline trimming cut 7 bases from V and 4 bases from J; bases unmatched to any gene: 5. CDR3 sequence reads: CASTTGTSGRYNEQFF. CDR3 DNA: TGTGCCAGCACCACCGGGACTAGCGGGAGGTACAATGAGCAGTTCTTC.

The chain uses TRBV6-2 or TRBV6-3 and TRBJ1-2; a weak D match, TRBD1 (6 bases). The CDR3 totals 16 residues. Germline values: CDR1 MNHEY, CDR2 SVGEGT. V was clipped by 5 bases and J by 7 bases, with 23 bases between them. This CDR3 is CASSRLQGPLNGGYTF. The CDR3 region has the DNA TGTGCCAGCAGTCGCTTACAGGGTCCCTTAAATGGTGGCTACACCTTC.

In its sample, this clone was seen a few times. This rearrangement joins TRBV19 to TRBJ2-1; D gene uncertain. The CDR3 length is 15 residues. The germline CDR1 and CDR2 sequences are LNHDA and SQIVND (reference sequence). V was shortened by 5 bases and J by 2 bases, with 13 bases between the two germline ends. The CDR3 spells CASSPSIVTYNEQFF. Written as DNA, the CDR3 is TGTGCCAGTAGTCCTTCAATAGTCACCTACAATGAGCAGTTCTTC.

The CDR3 DNA is TGTGCCAGCAGCGCCGCAGGGGGCGCTAATAATGAAAAACTGTTTTTT. This sequence encodes CASSAAGGANNEKLFF. This chain links TRBV5-5 with TRBJ1-4; TRBD1 agrees at 8 bases. V shed 4 bases and J 4 bases; nucleotides not matched to a gene: 9. The CDR3 is 16 amino acids. Looked up from germline, CDR1 is SGHKS and CDR2 is YYEKEE (reference sequence).

The chain employs TRBV7-2 and TRBJ1-5, with 7 nucleotides matching TRBD1. The germline V gene has CDR1 SGHTA and CDR2 FQGNSA. CDR3 length: 17 residues. J gave up 2 bases and V 1 base, and 8 bases lay outside the gene matches. The CDR3 sequence is CASSLVGQALGNQPQHF. The CDR3, as DNA: TGTGCCAGCAGCTTAGTTGGACAGGCCTTGGGCAATCAGCCCCAGCATTTT.

The V call is TRBV6-1, the J call TRBJ1-4, with 9 bases identical to TRBD1. Trimming took 7 bases from V and 7 from J; bases not matched to a gene: 13. Germline-derived CDR1 and CDR2 are MNHNS and SASEGT. This CDR3 is 16 amino acids long. The CDR3, as DNA: TGTGCCAGCATTGACCGGGACAGGGCTAATGGTGAAAAACTGTTTTTT. It encodes CASIDRDRANGEKLFF.

The rearrangement joins TRBV27 to TRBJ2-7; TRBD1 aligns across 10 bases. The germline gives CDR1 MNHEY, CDR2 SMNVEV (reference sequence). J was trimmed by 3 bases and V by 6 bases; bases with no gene match: 8. This CDR3 has 15 amino acids. The CDR3 protein is CASRSTGGAGYEQYF. The CDR3 DNA follows: TGTGCCAGCAGATCGACAGGGGGCGCGGGCTACGAGCAGTACTTC.

The chain links TRBV19 to TRBJ1-2, with D perhaps matching TRBD1 (5 bases). The germline V and J ends were trimmed by 6 bases and 1 base, with 15 bases remaining between them. The germline V gene encodes CDR1 LNHDA and CDR2 SQIVND (reference sequence). The CDR3 has 15 residues. The CDR3 DNA reads TGTGCCAGTAGATCCTTGGAGGGGAATAACTATGGCTACACCTTC. This encodes CASRSLEGNNYGYTF.

This sequence joins TRBV5-6 and TRBJ2-1, with a weak D call TRBD2 (5 bases). Germline values: CDR1 SGHDT, CDR2 YYEEEE. The CDR3 runs 14 residues. Trimming took 2 bases from V and 0 from J, leaving 6 bases between them. The CDR3 DNA follows: TGTGCCAGCAGCTTTACTAGCTCCTACAATGAGCAGTTCTTC. Protein: CASSFTSSYNEQFF.